This note documents a single T cell receptor beta chain sequence. Its antigen remains unknown. The record originates from a study of cytomegalovirus exposure and HLA in healthy donors. Study-level points and caveats: Equally common other TCR beta chains were less clonally expanded than HLA-associated ones, a later analysis found.

The PCR had 60 Vbeta and 13 Jbeta primers. Clones were sequenced by immunoSEQ multiplex PCR, and TCRdb holds only the in-frame ones, with some missing. Of about 160,000 clones listed, 65% to 85% are singletons. The sequence derives from a woman under 40 in good health and CMV-seropositive. The specimen was PBMCs.

DNA of the CDR3: TGTGCCAGCAGCTTGAAACAGGGGGCCCACTCTGGAAACACCATATATTTT. Protein sequence: CASSLKQGAHSGNTIYF. The chain carries TRBV7-9 and TRBJ1-3; TRBD1 agrees at 9 bases. The germline gives CDR1 SEHNR, CDR2 FQNEAQ (reference sequence). This CDR3 spans 17 amino acids. V was pared by 3 bases and J by 0 bases, with 6 bases of the junction left unmatched.